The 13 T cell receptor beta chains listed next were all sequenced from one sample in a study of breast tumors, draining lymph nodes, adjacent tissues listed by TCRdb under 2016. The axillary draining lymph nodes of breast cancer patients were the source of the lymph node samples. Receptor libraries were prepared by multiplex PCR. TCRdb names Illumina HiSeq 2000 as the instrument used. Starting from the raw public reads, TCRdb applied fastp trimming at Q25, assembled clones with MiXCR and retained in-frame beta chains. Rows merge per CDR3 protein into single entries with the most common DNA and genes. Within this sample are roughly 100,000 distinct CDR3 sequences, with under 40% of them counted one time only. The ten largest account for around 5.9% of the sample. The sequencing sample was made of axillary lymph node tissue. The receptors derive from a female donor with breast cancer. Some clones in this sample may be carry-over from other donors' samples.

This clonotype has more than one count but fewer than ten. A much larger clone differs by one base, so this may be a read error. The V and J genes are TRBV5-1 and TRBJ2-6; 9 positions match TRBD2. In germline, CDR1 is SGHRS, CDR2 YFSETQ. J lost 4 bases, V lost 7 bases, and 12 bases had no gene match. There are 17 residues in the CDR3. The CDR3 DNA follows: TGCGCCAGCGGTCCGGGACTAGCTGCAATCGGGGCCAACGTCCTGACTTTC. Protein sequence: CASGPGLAAIGANVLTF. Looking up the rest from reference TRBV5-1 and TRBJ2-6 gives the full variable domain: KAGVTQTPRYLIKTRGQQVTLSCSPISGHRSVSWYQQTPGQGLQFLFEYFSETQRNKGNFPGRFSGRQFSNSRSEMNVSTLELGDSALYLCASGPGLAAIGANVLTFGAGSRLTVL.

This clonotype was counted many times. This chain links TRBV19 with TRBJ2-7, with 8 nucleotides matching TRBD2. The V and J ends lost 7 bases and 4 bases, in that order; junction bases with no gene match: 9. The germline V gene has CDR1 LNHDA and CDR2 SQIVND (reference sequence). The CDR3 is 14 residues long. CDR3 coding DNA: TGTGCCAGTATCAGGAGACTAGCGAGATACGAGCAGTACTTC. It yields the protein CASIRRLARYEQYF.

CDR3 sequence: CASSPLRWGLAGTDTQYF. CDR3 DNA sequence: TGTGCCAGCAGCCCCCTCCGGTGGGGACTAGCGGGCACAGATACGCAGTATTTT. V usage is TRBV14 and J usage is TRBJ2-3; TRBD2 matches at 11 bases. The CDR3 covers 18 residues. The V gene end was trimmed by 4 bases and the J gene end by 1 base; junction bases not matched to a gene: 10. Germline V CDR1 and CDR2: SGHDN, FVKESK.

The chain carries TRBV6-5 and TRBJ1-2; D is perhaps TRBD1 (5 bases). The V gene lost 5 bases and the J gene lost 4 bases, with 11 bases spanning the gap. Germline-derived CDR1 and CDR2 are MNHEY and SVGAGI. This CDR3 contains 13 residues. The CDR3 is CASSHFQGYGYTF. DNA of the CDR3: TGTGCCAGCAGTCACTTCCAGGGCTATGGCTACACCTTC.

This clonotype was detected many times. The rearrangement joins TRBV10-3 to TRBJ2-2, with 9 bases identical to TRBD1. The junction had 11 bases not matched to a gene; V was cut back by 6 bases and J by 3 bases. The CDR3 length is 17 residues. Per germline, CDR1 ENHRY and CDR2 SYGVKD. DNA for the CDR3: TGTGCCATCAGCCGAGGAGGGACAGGGCAGTACACCGGGGAGCTGTTTTTT. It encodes CAISRGGTGQYTGELFF.

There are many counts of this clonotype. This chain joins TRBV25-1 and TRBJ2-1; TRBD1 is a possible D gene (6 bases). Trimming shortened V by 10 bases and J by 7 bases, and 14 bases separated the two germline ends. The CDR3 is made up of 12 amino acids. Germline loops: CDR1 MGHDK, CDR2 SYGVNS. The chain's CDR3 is CATRTGKNEQFF. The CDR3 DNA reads TGTGCCACAAGAACAGGGAAGAATGAGCAGTTCTTC.

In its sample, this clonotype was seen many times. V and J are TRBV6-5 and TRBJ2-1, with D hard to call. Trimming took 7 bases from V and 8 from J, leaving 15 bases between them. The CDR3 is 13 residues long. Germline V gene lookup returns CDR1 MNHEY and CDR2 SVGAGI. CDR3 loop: CASTPRPGYEQFF. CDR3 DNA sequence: TGTGCCAGCACCCCCCGGCCAGGCTATGAGCAGTTCTTC.

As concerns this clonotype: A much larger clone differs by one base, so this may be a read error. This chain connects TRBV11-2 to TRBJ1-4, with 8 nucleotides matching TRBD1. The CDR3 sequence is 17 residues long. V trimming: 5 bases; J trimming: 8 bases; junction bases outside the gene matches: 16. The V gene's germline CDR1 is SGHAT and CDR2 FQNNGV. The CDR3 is CASSPPGQAVGREKLFF. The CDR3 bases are TGTGCCAGCAGCCCCCCGGGACAGGCCGTCGGTCGGGAAAAACTGTTTTTT.

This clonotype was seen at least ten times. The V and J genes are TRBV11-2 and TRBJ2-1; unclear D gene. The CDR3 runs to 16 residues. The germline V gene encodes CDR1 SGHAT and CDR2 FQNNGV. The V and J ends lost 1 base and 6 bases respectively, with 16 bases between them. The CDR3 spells CASSLALVGWGNEQFF. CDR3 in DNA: TGTGCCAGCAGCTTAGCGTTGGTGGGATGGGGCAATGAGCAGTTCTTC. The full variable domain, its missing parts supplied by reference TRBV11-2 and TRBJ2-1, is EAGVAQSPRYKIIEKRQSVAFWCNPISGHATLYWYQQILGQGPKLLIQFQNNGVVDDSQLPKDRFSAERLKGVDSTLKIQPAKLEDSAVYLCASSLALVGWGNEQFFGPGTRLTVL.

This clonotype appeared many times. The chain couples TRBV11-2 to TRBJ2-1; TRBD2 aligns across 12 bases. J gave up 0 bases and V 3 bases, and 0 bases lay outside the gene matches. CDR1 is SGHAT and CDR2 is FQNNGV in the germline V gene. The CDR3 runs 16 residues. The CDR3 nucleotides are TGTGCCAGCAGCTTGACTAGCGGGGGCTCCTACAATGAGCAGTTCTTC. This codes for CASSLTSGGSYNEQFF.

CDR3 in amino acids: CASSHRLAGETQYF. In DNA form, the CDR3 reads TGTGCCAGCAGCCACAGACTAGCGGGAGAGACCCAGTACTTC. The chain combines TRBV12-3 or TRBV12-4 with TRBJ2-5, with TRBD2 matching 10 bases. CDR3 size: 14 residues. The trim removed 6 bases at V and 4 bases at J, leaving 5 bases unmatched.

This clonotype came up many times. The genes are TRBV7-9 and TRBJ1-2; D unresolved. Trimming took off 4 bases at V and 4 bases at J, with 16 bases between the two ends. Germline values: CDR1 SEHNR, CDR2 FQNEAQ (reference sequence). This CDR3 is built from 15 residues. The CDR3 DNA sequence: TGTGCCAGCAGCTCTATGCGAGGACCGTTCTATGGCTACACCTTC. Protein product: CASSSMRGPFYGYTF. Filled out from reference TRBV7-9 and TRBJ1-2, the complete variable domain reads DTGVSQNPRHKITKRGQNVTFRCDPISEHNRLYWYRQTLGQGPEFLTYFQNEAQLEKSRLLSDRFSAERPKGSFSTLEIQRTEQGDSAMYLCASSSMRGPFYGYTFGSGTRLTVV.

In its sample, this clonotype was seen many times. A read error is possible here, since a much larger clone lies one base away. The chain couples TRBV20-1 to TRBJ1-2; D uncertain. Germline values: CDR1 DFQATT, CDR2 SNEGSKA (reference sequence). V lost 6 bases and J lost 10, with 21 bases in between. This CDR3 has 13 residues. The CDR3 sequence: CSAAGPSPDAYTF. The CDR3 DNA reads TGCAGTGCCGCAGGTCCTTCACCTGATGCCTACACCTTC.